This T cell receptor (beta chain) was recovered during a study of cytomegalovirus exposure and HLA in healthy donors listed by TCRdb under 2017. Regarding the research as a whole: According to an earlier analysis of a few hundred of the donors, 150 million to 200 million T cells yielded roughly 110 million unique TCR beta sequences and around 280 Gb of sequence data. Around 300 gigabases of sequencing data and around 87 million unique TCR sequences were included in an early release covering about 700 HLA-typed donors. Of the roughly 420 genotyped donors, 75% to 85% were placed in the genetic ancestry cluster associated with self-reported Caucasian donors. The study aimed to test whether signatures of past pathogen exposure could be identified by cataloging public T cell receptors. Using immunosequencing, the study profiled T cell repertoires from fewer than 850 subjects and related those repertoires to cytomegalovirus serostatus. Besides the first cohort of approximately 710 subjects, a separate validation cohort made up of some 110 different subjects was used. To predict cytomegalovirus infection status, the study brought together high-throughput TCR immunosequencing, statistical association of individual TCRs with disease status, and machine learning. In a later analysis, previously published TCR beta repertoires from more than 500 donors were re-analyzed and high-resolution HLA genotyping was added so that TCR occurrence patterns could be studied. The later analysis used no new phenotypic data to find candidate immune exposures, relying instead on TCR beta sequences and their occurrence across donors. In an earlier analysis of a few hundred of the donors, high-throughput TCR beta sequencing was used to judge whether each TCR beta V gene segment behaved as functional or pseudogenic. Donor age, sex, ethnicity and CMV serostatus were compiled alongside the repertoire data. A later genetic analysis took genome-wide SNP genotypes for 398 of the 666 donors and used that subset as a discovery cohort. Every discovery cohort repertoire had been produced on one sequencing platform. Class I and class II HLA loci were covered by the typing at four-digit resolution. The number of donors typed differed by locus, with roughly 629-640 for A, B, C, DRB1 and DQB1, around 500 for DQA1, 600 to 610 for DPA1, and some 440 for DPB1. A few DR-DQ haplotypes were treated as single units for association and clustering because of strong linkage in the cohort. Among several hundred genotyped donors of the cohort, an average of approximately 240,000 unique TCR beta nucleotide sequences was sequenced per donor, of which about 18% were non-productive. Study-wide findings and limitations: The only immune exposure information available for the cohort was CMV serostatus. Linkage disequilibrium might explain the correlated functional status among segregating V segments, but an unknown experimental factor could not be excluded. At a false discovery rate of 0.05, a later analysis linked about 17,000 TCR beta sequences to specific HLA alleles. A total of fewer than 200 TCR beta chains were listed by the study as associated with cytomegalovirus. In a later analysis, HLA-associated TCR beta chains were found to be more clonally expanded and to have lower generation probabilities than equally common non-associated chains. Because some donors lacked HLA typing at each locus, the association tests relied only on the typed subset. When HLA alleles, especially DR and DQ, strongly co-occurred, TCR associations were difficult to assign to individual alleles. Most CMV-associated TCR beta chains appeared to be HLA-restricted in a later analysis, and the HLA associations seemed to be driven largely by CMV exposure. A few of the identified cytomegalovirus-associated TCR beta chains were confirmed in vitro to be specific for cytomegalovirus antigens. An association between a missense DCLRE1C variant and V-gene and J-gene trimming of TCR beta chains was found in a later genetic analysis and replicated in an independent cohort. The earlier analysis of approximately 590 of the donors excluded roughly 16 rarely observed V segments, including chromosome 9 orphons, because counts were too low. In a later analysis, TCR association rates were found to vary across HLA loci, with the most associated TCRs seen for DRB1 alleles and the fewest for HLA-C alleles. Sequencing depth was assumed to be roughly uniform across donors in the presence/absence analyses, though that assumption may not hold. The 87-base-pair reads could not distinguish some IMGT-functional V segments, including TRBV6-2 and TRBV6-3, so those segments were excluded. Most TCR sequences were observed very rarely across donors, whereas some public TCRs were present in many individuals. Broadly in line with IMGT annotations, most TCR beta V segments showed up in productive rearrangements about 87% or about 30% of the time in an earlier analysis of 587 of the donors. Only TCR beta chains were sequenced in this cohort, and the absence of alpha or paired-chain data limited detectable features. A further reported finding was that TCR beta sequences accurately predicted the HLA-A and HLA-B alleles for most subjects in the first cohort. A later genetic analysis reported fewer N-insertions in productive TCRs among donors in an Asian-associated ancestry cluster than the roughly 690-donor mean. In both the original and validation cohorts, the classifier was reported to diagnose cytomegalovirus status with high specificity and sensitivity. According to the authors, the approach could potentially be generalized to other disease states and immunological phenotypes. A cluster of highly shared sequence variants was judged likely to represent a technical artifact of the sequencing pipeline. In a later analysis, several top co-occurrence clusters were reported to appear linked to parvovirus B19, influenza, CMV and Epstein-Barr virus.

The library was built by means of the immunoSEQ multiplex PCR assay. The multiplex PCR relied on a mix of 60 forward primers for TCR Vbeta segments and 13 reverse primers for TCR Jbeta segments. Amplification of the CDR3 region of rearranged TCR beta genes was performed with a multiplex PCR assay on genomic DNA. On the Illumina HiSeq System, the amplified TCR beta libraries were sequenced as 87-base-pair reads. As for the authors' bioinformatics: In a later analysis, around 80 million unique TCR beta chains were counted across the 500 to 700 repertoires, and around 10 million of these chains were shared by at least two donors. Raw reads were error-corrected and collapsed into unique sequences with a nearest-neighbor algorithm that merged closely related sequences to remove PCR and sequencing errors. V, D and J gene segments were assigned by aligning CDR3 sequences to IMGT reference sequences. For a sequence to be retained, a match of at least six nucleotides was required to both a V gene segment and a J gene segment. Rearrangements were classified as productive when the CDR3 lacked stop codons and remained in frame with V and J, and all other rearrangements were classified as non-productive. CDR3 was defined according to IMGT convention as the region running from the second conserved V-encoded cysteine to the conserved J-encoded phenylalanine. The earlier analysis of about 500 of the donors excluded sequences that lacked an unambiguous match to a single V gene segment. An earlier analysis of 587 of the donors called V segments functional above 56.7% productive rearrangements and segregating when the between-donor standard deviation exceeded 5%. A statistical classification framework was developed to diagnose cytomegalovirus status using the catalog of TCR beta chain sequences. In a later analysis, TCR nucleotide sequences were compared against IMGT/GENE-DB human TR gene sequences so that V and J genes could be assigned. A later analysis assigned CDR3 sequences and most-parsimonious VDJ recombination scenarios with the TCRdist pipeline. In a later analysis, every TCR beta chain was defined by the combination of its CDR3 amino acid sequence and its V-gene family, and reads without a unique V-gene family were dropped. To address suspected cross-contamination and a sequencing artifact, a later analysis removed over 500 highly shared, low-generation-probability nucleotide sequences. In a later analysis, a clonal expansion index for each public chain was calculated from normalized within-repertoire ranks of inferred template counts. In a later analysis, generation probabilities were computed using a VDJ recombination model fitted to out-of-frame rearrangements, and the results were checked against IGoR. A later analysis scored TCR-TCR, TCR-HLA and TCR-CMV co-occurrence with hypergeometric tests, applying a repertoire-size bias correction to TCR pairs. A later analysis estimated false discovery rates by permuting HLA or CMV assignments 20 times. In a later analysis, co-occurring TCRs were grouped using DBSCAN, with TCRdist sequence similarity added in when clustering inside HLA-allele-positive subsets. For co-occurrence clustering, repertoires with fewer than 30,000 or more than 120,000 public chains were excluded, along with about five repertoires with anomalous nucleotide sharing. TCRdb took over this immuneACCESS table, retaining in-frame rearrangements with V and J assigned. Such tables are incomplete; in checked studies, under half of the missing clones stem from an unresolved V gene, and the remainder is unexplained. V and J calls and clone size come straight from that table; D and trimming were deduced from the DNA. Across this sample there are 200,000 to 250,000 clones, with more than 75% seen only once. The ten largest clonotypes hold around 4% of the sample.

The germline V gene supplies CDR1 SNHLY and CDR2 FYNNEI. The V and J ends are trimmed by 7 bases and 1 base, leaving 13 bases between them. The CDR3 contains 14 residues, cysteine and phenylalanine counted. Just CDR3 DNA is preserved here, 42 bases in frame from base 1. The cohort consisted of some 730 healthy bone marrow donors. Cohort members were all nominally healthy when sampled, although unrecorded immune exposures were likely present. The donor tested CMV seronegative, placing the donor among the 350 to 400 seronegative members of the cohort. A peripheral blood sample was provided by each donor, and peripheral blood mononuclear cells were used for TCR beta sequencing. The Qiagen DNeasy Blood Extraction Kit was used to extract genomic DNA from the blood cell samples. Worth noting for this clone: Its antigen is not yet known. No per-base quality is available; no much larger clone lies one base away.

The sample comprised PBMCs. The sequence was collected from a male donor in good health and CMV-seronegative. This sequence uses TRBV2 and TRBJ2-5; the D gene is not confidently resolved. CDR3 sequence: CASNRSPLQETQYF. The DNA sequence is TGTGCCAGCAATCGGAGTCCCCTCCAAGAGACCCAGTACTTC. Joined to the reference TRBV2 and TRBJ2-5 proteins, this CDR3 gives the full variable domain: EPEVTQTPSHQVTQMGQEVILRCVPISNHLYFYWYRQILGQKVEFLVSFYNNEISEKSEIFDDQFSVERPDGSNFTLKIRSTKLEDSAMYFCASNRSPLQETQYFGPGTRLLVL.